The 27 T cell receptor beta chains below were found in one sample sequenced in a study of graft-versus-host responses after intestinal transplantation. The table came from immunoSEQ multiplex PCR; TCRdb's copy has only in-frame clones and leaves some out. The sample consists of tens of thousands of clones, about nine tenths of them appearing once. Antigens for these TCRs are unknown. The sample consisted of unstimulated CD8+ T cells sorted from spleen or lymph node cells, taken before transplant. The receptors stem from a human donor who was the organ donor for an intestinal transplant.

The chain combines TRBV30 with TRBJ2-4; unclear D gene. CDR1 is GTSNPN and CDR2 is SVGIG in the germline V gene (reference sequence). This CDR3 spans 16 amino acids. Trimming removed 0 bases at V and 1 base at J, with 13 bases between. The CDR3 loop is CAWSVRQTVAKNIQYF. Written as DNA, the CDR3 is TGTGCCTGGAGTGTACGGCAGACGGTCGCCAAAAACATTCAGTACTTC.

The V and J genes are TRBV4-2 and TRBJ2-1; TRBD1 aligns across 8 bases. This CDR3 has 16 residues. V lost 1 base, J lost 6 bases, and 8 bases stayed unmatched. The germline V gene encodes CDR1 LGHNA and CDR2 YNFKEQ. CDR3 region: CASSQAPGQGPNEQFF. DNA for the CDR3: TGTGCCAGCAGCCAAGCCCCCGGACAGGGCCCCAATGAGCAGTTCTTC.

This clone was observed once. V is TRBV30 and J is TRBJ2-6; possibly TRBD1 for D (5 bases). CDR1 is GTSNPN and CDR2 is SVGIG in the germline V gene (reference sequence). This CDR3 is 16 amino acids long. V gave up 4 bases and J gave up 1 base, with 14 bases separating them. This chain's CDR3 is CAWTGQGLSGANVLTF. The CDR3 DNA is TGTGCCTGGACGGGCCAGGGCTTATCTGGGGCCAACGTCCTGACTTTC.

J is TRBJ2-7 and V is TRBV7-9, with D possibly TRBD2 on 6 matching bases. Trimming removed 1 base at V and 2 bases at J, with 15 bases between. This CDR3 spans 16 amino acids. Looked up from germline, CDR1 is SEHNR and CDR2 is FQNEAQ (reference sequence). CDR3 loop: CASSLVSGTGAYEQYF. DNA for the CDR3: TGTGCCAGCAGCTTAGTTTCCGGGACGGGGGCCTACGAGCAGTACTTC. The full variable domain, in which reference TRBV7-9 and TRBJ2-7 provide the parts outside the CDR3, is DTGVSQNPRHKITKRGQNVTFRCDPISEHNRLYWYRQTLGQGPEFLTYFQNEAQLEKSRLLSDRFSAERPKGSFSTLEIQRTEQGDSAMYLCASSLVSGTGAYEQYFGPGTRLTVT.

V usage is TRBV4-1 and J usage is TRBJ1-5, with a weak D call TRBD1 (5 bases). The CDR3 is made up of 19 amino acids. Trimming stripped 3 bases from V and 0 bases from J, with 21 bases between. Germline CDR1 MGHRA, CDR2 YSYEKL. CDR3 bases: TGCGCCAGCAGCCACCGACGGGGGGACGTAAGAAATAGCAATCAGCCCCAGCATTTT. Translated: CASSHRRGDVRNSNQPQHF.

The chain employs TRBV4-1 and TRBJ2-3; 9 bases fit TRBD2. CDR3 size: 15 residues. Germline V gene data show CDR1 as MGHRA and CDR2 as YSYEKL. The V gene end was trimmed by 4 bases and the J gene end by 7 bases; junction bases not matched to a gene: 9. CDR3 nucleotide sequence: TGCGCCAGCAGCCCAACGAGCGGGGGGACTTATACGCAGTATTTT. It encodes CASSPTSGGTYTQYF.

DNA for the CDR3: TGTGCCAGCAGTGTACCCCCGGGACAGGGTACTGTCGATCAGCCCCAGCATTTT. Amino acids: CASSVPPGQGTVDQPQHF. The chain uses TRBV28 and TRBJ1-5; 9 bases agree with TRBD1. The CDR3 contains 18 residues. Germline values: CDR1 MDHEN, CDR2 SYDVKM. V was pared by 5 bases and J by 5 bases, with 16 bases of the junction left unmatched.

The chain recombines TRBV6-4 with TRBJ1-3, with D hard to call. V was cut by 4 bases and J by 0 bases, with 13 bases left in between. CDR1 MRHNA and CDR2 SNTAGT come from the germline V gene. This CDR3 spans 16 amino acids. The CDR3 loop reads CASSVPIKSSGNTIYF. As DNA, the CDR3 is TGTGCCAGCAGTGTCCCCATTAAGAGCTCTGGAAACACCATATATTTT.

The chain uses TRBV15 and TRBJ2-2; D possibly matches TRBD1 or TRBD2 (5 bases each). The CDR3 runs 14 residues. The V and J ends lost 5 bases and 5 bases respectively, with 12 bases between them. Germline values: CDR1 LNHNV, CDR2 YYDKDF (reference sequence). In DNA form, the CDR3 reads TGTGCCACCAGCGGAGGAACAGGTACCGGGGAGCTGTTTTTT. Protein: CATSGGTGTGELFF.

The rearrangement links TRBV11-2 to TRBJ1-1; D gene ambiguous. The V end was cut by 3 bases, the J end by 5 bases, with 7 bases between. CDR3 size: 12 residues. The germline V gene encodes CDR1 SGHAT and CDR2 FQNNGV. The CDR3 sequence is CASSFLGTEAFF. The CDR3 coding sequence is TGTGCCAGCAGCTTCCTAGGGACTGAAGCTTTCTTT.

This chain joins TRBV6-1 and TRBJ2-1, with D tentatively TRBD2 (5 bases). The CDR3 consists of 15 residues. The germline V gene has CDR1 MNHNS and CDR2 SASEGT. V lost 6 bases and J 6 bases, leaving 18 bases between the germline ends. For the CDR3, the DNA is TGTGCCAGCAGACTGACGGGGTTGCCGGTCAATGAGCAGTTCTTC. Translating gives CASRLTGLPVNEQFF.

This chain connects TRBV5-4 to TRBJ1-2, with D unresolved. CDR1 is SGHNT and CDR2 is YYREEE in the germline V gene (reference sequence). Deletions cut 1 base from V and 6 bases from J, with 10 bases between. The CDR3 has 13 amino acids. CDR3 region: CASSLLDFDGYTF. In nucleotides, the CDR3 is TGTGCCAGCAGCTTGCTTGATTTCGATGGCTACACCTTC.

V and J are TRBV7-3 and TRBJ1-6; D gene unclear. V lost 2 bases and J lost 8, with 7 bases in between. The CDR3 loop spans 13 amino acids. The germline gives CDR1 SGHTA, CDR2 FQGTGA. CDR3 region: CASSLDHYSPLHF. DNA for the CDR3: TGTGCCAGCAGCTTAGACCATTATTCACCCCTCCACTTT.

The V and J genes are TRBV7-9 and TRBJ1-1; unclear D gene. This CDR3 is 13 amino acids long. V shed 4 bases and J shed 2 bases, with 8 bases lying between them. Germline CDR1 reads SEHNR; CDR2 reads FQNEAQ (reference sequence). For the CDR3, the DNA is TGTGCCAGCAGCTCCCTCGTTAACACTGAAGCTTTCTTT. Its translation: CASSSLVNTEAFF.

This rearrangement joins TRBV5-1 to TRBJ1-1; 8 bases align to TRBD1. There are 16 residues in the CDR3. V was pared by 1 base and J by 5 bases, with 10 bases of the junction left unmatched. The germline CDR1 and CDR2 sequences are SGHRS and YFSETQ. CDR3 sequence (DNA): TGCGCCAGCAGCTTGAGGACAGGGTGGTTTGTTACTGAAGCTTTCTTT. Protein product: CASSLRTGWFVTEAFF.

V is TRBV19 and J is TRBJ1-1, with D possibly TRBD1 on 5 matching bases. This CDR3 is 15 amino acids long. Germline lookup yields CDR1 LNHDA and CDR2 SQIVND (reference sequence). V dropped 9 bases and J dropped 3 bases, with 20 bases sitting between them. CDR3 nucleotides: TGTGCCAGCTACAATCCTTTCAGGGCTCACACTGAAGCTTTCTTT. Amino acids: CASYNPFRAHTEAFF.

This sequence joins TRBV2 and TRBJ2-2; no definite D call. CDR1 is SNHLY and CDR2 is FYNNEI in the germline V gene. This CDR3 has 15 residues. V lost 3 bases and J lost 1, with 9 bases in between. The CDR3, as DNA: TGTGCCAGCAGTGAGAAACCGCTGAACACCGGGGAGCTGTTTTTT. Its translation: CASSEKPLNTGELFF.

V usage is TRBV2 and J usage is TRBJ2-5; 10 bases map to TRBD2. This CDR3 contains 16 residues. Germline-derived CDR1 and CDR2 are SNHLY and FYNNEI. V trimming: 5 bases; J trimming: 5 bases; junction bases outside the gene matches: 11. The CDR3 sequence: CASSIQAGGLLETQYF. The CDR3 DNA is TGTGCCAGCAGTATCCAAGCGGGGGGGCTCCTGGAGACCCAGTACTTC.

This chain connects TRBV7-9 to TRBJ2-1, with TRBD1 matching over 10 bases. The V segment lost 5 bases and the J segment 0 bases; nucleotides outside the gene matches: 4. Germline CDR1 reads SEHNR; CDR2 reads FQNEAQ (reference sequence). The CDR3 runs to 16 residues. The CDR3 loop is CASSPGQGISYNEQFF. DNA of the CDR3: TGTGCCAGCAGCCCGGGACAGGGGATCTCCTACAATGAGCAGTTCTTC.

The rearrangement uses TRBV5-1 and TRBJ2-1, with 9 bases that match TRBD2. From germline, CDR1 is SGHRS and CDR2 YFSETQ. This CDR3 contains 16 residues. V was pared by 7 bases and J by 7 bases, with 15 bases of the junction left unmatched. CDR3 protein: CASGGRGGVGLNEQFF. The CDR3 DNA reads TGCGCCAGCGGGGGGCGGGGGGGGGTCGGTCTAAATGAGCAGTTCTTC.

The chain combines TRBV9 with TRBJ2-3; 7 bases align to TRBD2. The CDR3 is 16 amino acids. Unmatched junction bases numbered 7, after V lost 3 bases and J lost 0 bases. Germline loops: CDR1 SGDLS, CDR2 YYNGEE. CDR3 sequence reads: CASSANWGGSTDTQYF. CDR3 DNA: TGTGCCAGCAGCGCTAACTGGGGGGGGAGCACAGATACGCAGTATTTT.

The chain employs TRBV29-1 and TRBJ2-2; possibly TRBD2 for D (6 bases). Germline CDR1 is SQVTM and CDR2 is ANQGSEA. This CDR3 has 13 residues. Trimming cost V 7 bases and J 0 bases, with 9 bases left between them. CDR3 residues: CSGRDSNTGELFF. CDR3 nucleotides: TGCAGCGGCCGGGACTCGAACACCGGGGAGCTGTTTTTT.

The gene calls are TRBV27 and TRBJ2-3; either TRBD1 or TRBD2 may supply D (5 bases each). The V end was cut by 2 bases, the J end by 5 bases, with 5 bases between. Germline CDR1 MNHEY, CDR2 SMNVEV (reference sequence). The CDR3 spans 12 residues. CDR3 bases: TGTGCCAGCAGTTTAGGGGGAGATACGCAGTATTTT. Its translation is CASSLGGDTQYF.

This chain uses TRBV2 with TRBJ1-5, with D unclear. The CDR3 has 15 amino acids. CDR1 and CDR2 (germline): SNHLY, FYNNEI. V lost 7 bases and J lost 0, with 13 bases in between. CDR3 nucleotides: TGTGCCAGCAAATTGTGGGGAGATAGCAATCAGCCCCAGCATTTT. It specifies CASKLWGDSNQPQHF. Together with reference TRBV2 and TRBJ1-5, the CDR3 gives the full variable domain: EPEVTQTPSHQVTQMGQEVILRCVPISNHLYFYWYRQILGQKVEFLVSFYNNEISEKSEIFDDQFSVERPDGSNFTLKIRSTKLEDSAMYFCASKLWGDSNQPQHFGDGTRLSIL.

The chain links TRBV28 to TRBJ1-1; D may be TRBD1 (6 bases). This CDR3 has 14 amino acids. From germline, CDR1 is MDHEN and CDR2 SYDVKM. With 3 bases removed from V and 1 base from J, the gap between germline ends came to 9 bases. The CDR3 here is CASSFAGANTEAFF. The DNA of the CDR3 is TGTGCCAGCAGTTTCGCAGGGGCGAACACTGAAGCTTTCTTT.

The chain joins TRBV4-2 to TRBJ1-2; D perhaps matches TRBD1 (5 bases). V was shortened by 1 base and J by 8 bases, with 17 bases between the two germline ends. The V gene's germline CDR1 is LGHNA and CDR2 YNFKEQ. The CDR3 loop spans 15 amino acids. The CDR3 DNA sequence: TGTGCCAGCAGCCAAGGAGTTGGCAGGGCTGGGGGCTACACCTTC. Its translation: CASSQGVGRAGGYTF.

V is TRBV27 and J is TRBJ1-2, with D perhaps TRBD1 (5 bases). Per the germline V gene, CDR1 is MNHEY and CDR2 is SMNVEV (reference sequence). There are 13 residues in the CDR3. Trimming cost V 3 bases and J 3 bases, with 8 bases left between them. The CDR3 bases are TGTGCCAGCAGTTTCGGACACGACTATGGCTACACCTTC. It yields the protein CASSFGHDYGYTF.